The table lists the clone carrying this TCR beta chain with a few counts. Antigen specificity is unknown. This sample was included in a study of T cell repertoires in cytomegalovirus infection. Study in general: Both a matching HLA type and CMV infection were indicated by public TCR beta signatures.

Germline V lookup: CDR1 WNHNN, CDR2 SYGVQD (reference sequence). There are 13 residues in the CDR3. The V end was cut by 1 base, the J end by 4 bases, with 7 bases between. One entry per CDR3 protein, called by TCRdb with MiXCR from the reads. The sample lists some 600,000 distinct CDR3 sequences, about 24% occurring once. Study conclusions and caveats: CMV-specific TCR beta clonotypes restricted by HLA-C were the ones dominating the ex vivo response. Cumulated frequencies of public TCR beta families served to identify carriers of CMV plus the relevant HLA.

This TCR came from a human donor in good health (CMV status not recorded). Some clones in this sample may be carry-over from other donors' samples. The chain links TRBV10-1 to TRBJ1-1; a weak D match, TRBD1 (5 bases). What was sequenced was CD8+ T cells from PBMCs. CDR3 DNA: TGCGCCAGCAGTGAGTGGGGGACCACTGAAGCTTTCTTT. This gives the protein CASSEWGTTEAFF.